These 25 T cell receptor beta chains share one sample of origin, sequenced in a study of cytomegalovirus exposure and HLA in healthy donors. The PCR had 60 Vbeta and 13 Jbeta primers. Some clones are missing from TCRdb's copy, which holds only in-frame ones; the method was immunoSEQ multiplex PCR. This repertoire shows a few hundred thousand clones, approximately 70% found once; its top ten account for approximately 2.3%. Sequencing was performed on PBMCs. These TCRs come from a female donor in good health and CMV-seronegative.

As concerns this clone: Additional DNA sequences in this sample encode the identical CDR3. The rearrangement uses TRBV11-2 and TRBJ1-2; D gene uncertain. Between the trimmed V and J ends, which lost 5 bases and 11 bases, there was a span of 18 bases. Per germline, CDR1 SGHAT and CDR2 FQNNGV. This CDR3 region has 13 residues. CDR3 amino acids: CASSPKRLTGYTF. CDR3 nucleotide sequence: TGTGCCAGCAGCCCAAAGCGCTTGACTGGTTACACCTTC.

The DNA of the CDR3 is TGTGCCAGTAGTATCGGTAGGACAGGGAAGATCGATGGCTACACCTTC. Translated, it gives CASSIGRTGKIDGYTF. The rearrangement uses TRBV19 and TRBJ1-2; 8 bases are shared with TRBD1. This CDR3 is built from 16 residues. V lost 3 bases and J lost 6; bases outside the gene matches: 12. Looked up from germline, CDR1 is LNHDA and CDR2 is SQIVND (reference sequence).

V is TRBV11-3 and J is TRBJ1-3; 9 nucleotides align to TRBD1. J was trimmed by 2 bases and V by 4 bases; bases with no gene match: 3. Germline loops: CDR1 SGHNT, CDR2 YENEEA. The CDR3 is 15 amino acids. CDR3 residues: CASSSRDRAGNTIYF. CDR3 coding DNA: TGTGCCAGCAGCTCCCGGGACAGGGCTGGAAACACCATATATTTT.

The V call is TRBV21-1, the J call TRBJ1-2; TRBD1, as called in the table, went unchecked against the DNA. TRBV21-1 has pseudogene status. CDR3 size: 20 residues. This CDR3 is CASSNREGQGNFGGNYGYTF. The CDR3 DNA reads TGTGCCAGCAGCAACCGTGAAGGACAGGGGAATTTTGGTGGCAACTATGGCTACACCTTC.

The V gene is TRBV9, the J gene TRBJ1-5; no clear D. Germline CDR1 and CDR2: SGDLS and YYNGEE. The CDR3 has 14 residues. V lost 4 bases, J lost 1 base, and 9 bases lay in between. As DNA, the CDR3 is TGTGCCAGCAGCCCAGATGTCAGCAATCAGCCCCAGCATTTT. Protein sequence: CASSPDVSNQPQHF.

The V gene is TRBV10-2, the J gene TRBJ2-3; TRBD2 agrees at 9 bases. Germline V CDR1 and CDR2: WSHSY, SAAADI. The V segment lost 7 bases and the J segment 6 bases; nucleotides outside the gene matches: 8. The CDR3 runs to 14 residues. CDR3 sequence (DNA): TGCGCCAGCATCGGCGGGAGGGCCTGGGATACGCAGTATTTT. Its protein is CASIGGRAWDTQYF.

The rearrangement joins TRBV29-1 to TRBJ1-2; D uncertain. The CDR3 is 13 residues long. Germline CDR1 SQVTM, CDR2 ANQGSEA. V was clipped by 0 bases and J by 1 base, with 6 bases between them. DNA for the CDR3: TGCAGCGTTGAAGAGGGCCTTAACTATGGCTACACCTTC. Amino acid sequence: CSVEEGLNYGYTF.

This clone was detected only a few times. The genes are TRBV6-5 and TRBJ2-7, with 7 bases that match TRBD2. In germline, CDR1 is MNHEY, CDR2 SVGAGI. The length of the CDR3 is 15 residues. After removal of 5 bases from V and 2 bases from J, the junction contained 9 bases not matched to a gene. CDR3 residues: CASSPPRGSPYEQYF. CDR3 DNA: TGTGCCAGCAGTCCCCCCCGCGGGAGCCCCTACGAGCAGTACTTC.

This clone has a handful of counts. This rearrangement joins TRBV28 to TRBJ2-5, with TRBD2 as a possible D gene (5 bases). Germline CDR1 is MDHEN and CDR2 is SYDVKM. V gave up 1 base and J gave up 3 bases, with 6 bases separating them. This CDR3 region has 13 residues. CDR3 residues: CASSLSGEETQYF. The CDR3 DNA reads TGTGCCAGCAGTTTATCCGGGGAAGAGACCCAGTACTTC.

The V and J genes are TRBV7-8 and TRBJ2-1; 10 bases fit TRBD2. The CDR3 sequence is 17 residues long. Per germline, CDR1 SGHVS and CDR2 FQNEAQ. With 4 bases clipped from V and 2 bases from J, the junction kept 8 bases outside the gene matches. The CDR3 DNA reads as TGTGCCAGCAGCTACCGTTCCGGGACTAGCGCCTACAATGAGCAGTTCTTC. This gives the protein CASSYRSGTSAYNEQFF.

V and J are TRBV4-1 and TRBJ2-7; 7 nucleotides line up with TRBD1. This CDR3 is built from 14 residues. With 5 bases clipped from V and 0 bases from J, the junction kept 4 bases outside the gene matches. Germline CDR1 reads MGHRA; CDR2 reads YSYEKL. The CDR3 nucleotides are TGCGCCAGCAGCGACAGACAGGGCTCCTACGAGCAGTACTTC. It translates to CASSDRQGSYEQYF.

The chain joins TRBV27 to TRBJ1-4; 7 nucleotides match TRBD1. The CDR3 spans 15 residues. The J segment lost 0 bases and the V segment lost 6 bases, leaving 4 bases of the junction unmatched. Germline CDR1 is MNHEY and CDR2 is SMNVEV (reference sequence). The DNA for the CDR3 is TGTGCCAGCAGCGGGACAGACGCAACTAATGAAAAACTGTTTTTT. Translating it yields CASSGTDATNEKLFF.

The rearrangement uses TRBV6-6 and TRBJ1-6, with D unclear. The length of the CDR3 is 15 residues. Germline assignment: CDR1 MNHNY and CDR2 SVGAGI (reference sequence). The V gene lost 5 bases and the J gene lost 2 bases, with 10 bases spanning the gap. This chain's CDR3 is CASSPGPPYNSPLHF. The CDR3 nucleotides read TGTGCCAGCAGTCCAGGCCCTCCCTATAATTCACCCCTCCACTTT.

J is TRBJ2-2 and V is TRBV6-5, with 7 bases lining up with TRBD2. Germline CDR1 reads MNHEY; CDR2 reads SVGAGI. Unmatched junction bases numbered 4, after V lost 6 bases and J lost 3 bases. The CDR3 consists of 14 residues. This chain's CDR3 is CASRTAGYTGELFF. CDR3 coding DNA: TGTGCCAGCAGAACAGCGGGATACACCGGGGAGCTGTTTTTT.

The chain is built from TRBV5-1 and TRBJ2-1, with 11 bases matching TRBD2. The germline CDR1 and CDR2 sequences are SGHRS and YFSETQ. The CDR3 contains 15 residues. Trimming at V came to 2 bases and at J to 7 bases, leaving 5 bases not matched to a gene. In nucleotides, the CDR3 is TGCGCCAGCAGCTTCTTAGCGGGAGGGCCAAATGAGCAGTTCTTC. Translating it yields CASSFLAGGPNEQFF.

A few counts support this clone. The gene calls are TRBV7-6 and TRBJ1-1, with D perhaps TRBD1 (5 bases). Trimming cost V 5 bases and J 1 base, with 11 bases left between them. The CDR3 sequence is 14 residues long. Germline V CDR1 and CDR2: SGHVS, FNYEAQ. Here the CDR3 DNA reads TGTGCCAGCAGCCCTTCGGGGGGGAACACTGAAGCTTTCTTT. Its protein product is CASSPSGGNTEAFF.

Only a few counts were recorded for this clone. The gene calls are TRBV27 and TRBJ1-1, with a weak D call TRBD1 (5 bases). The CDR3 is made up of 15 amino acids. V was clipped by 5 bases and J by 0 bases, with 13 bases between them. The V gene's germline CDR1 is MNHEY and CDR2 SMNVEV (reference sequence). The CDR3 reads CASSHRQYMNTEAFF. CDR3 in DNA: TGTGCCAGCAGTCACCGACAGTACATGAACACTGAAGCTTTCTTT.

The J gene is TRBJ2-1, the V gene TRBV10-3; 10 bases fit TRBD2. V lost 3 bases and J lost 9; bases outside the gene matches: 8. The CDR3 totals 15 residues. The V gene's germline CDR1 is ENHRY and CDR2 SYGVKD. CDR3 DNA: TGTGCCATCAGTGATACGTCTAGCGGGAGTTTTGAGCAGTTCTTC. Amino acids: CAISDTSSGSFEQFF.

This clone was detected only a few times. One end of the junction does not line up with germline, which may come from a read error. The CDR3 spells CASSSNSFEQYF. In nucleotides, the CDR3 is TGTGCCAGCAGCTCGAACTCCTTCGAGCAGTACTTC. This chain uses TRBV5-5 with TRBJ2-7; D is uncertain. The germline V gene has CDR1 SGHKS and CDR2 YYEKEE (reference sequence). CDR3 length equals 12 residues.

As concerns this clone: One junction end disagrees with the germline gene, perhaps due to a read error. The genes are TRBV7-9 and TRBJ2-2; D unresolved. The CDR3 runs to 16 residues. CDR1 and CDR2 (germline): SEHNR, FQNEAQ (reference sequence). CDR3 nucleotides: TGTTCCAGCAGCTTCTCCAAACTTTTGAACACCGGGGAGCTGTTTTTT. Residues: CSSSFSKLLNTGELFF.

This clone has more than one count but fewer than ten. The chain couples TRBV6-1 to TRBJ1-1; 7 bases are a match to TRBD1. The CDR3 runs 16 residues. Germline assignment: CDR1 MNHNS and CDR2 SASEGT. V was clipped by 3 bases and J by 0 bases; unmatched bases: 7. The CDR3 nucleotides are TGTGCCAGCAGTGATAGGACAGGTAAAATGAACACTGAAGCTTTCTTT. Translated, it gives CASSDRTGKMNTEAFF.

The chain uses TRBV2 and TRBJ2-2, with D possibly matching TRBD1 (6 bases). V was cut by 4 bases and J by 1 base, with 10 bases left in between. The germline V gene encodes CDR1 SNHLY and CDR2 FYNNEI. The CDR3 spans 15 residues. CDR3 sequence: CASSAVTGNTGELFF. DNA for the CDR3: TGTGCCAGCAGTGCCGTGACAGGGAACACCGGGGAGCTGTTTTTT.

V gene TRBV30 combines with J gene TRBJ1-1; D gene ambiguous. V dropped 4 bases and J dropped 4 bases, with 16 bases sitting between them. The CDR3 runs 14 residues. Germline CDR1 and CDR2: GTSNPN and SVGIG (reference sequence). The CDR3 loop reads CAWTEREVGTEAFF. CDR3 nucleotides: TGTGCCTGGACCGAAAGGGAGGTCGGCACTGAAGCTTTCTTT.

This clone was counted between two and nine times. CDR3 loop: CASSTGTSSYNEQFF. In DNA form, the CDR3 reads TGTGCCAGCAGTACCGGGACTAGCTCCTACAATGAGCAGTTCTTC. V is TRBV27 and J is TRBJ2-1; 8 positions agree with TRBD2. Trimming took 5 bases from V and 0 from J; bases not matched to a gene: 3. CDR1 MNHEY and CDR2 SMNVEV come from the germline V gene (reference sequence). This CDR3 has 15 amino acids.

The chain recombines TRBV5-1 with TRBJ2-2; D is perhaps TRBD2 (5 bases). The CDR3 length is 14 residues. Germline V gene sequence: CDR1 SGHRS, CDR2 YFSETQ. With 0 bases removed from V and 4 bases from J, the gap between germline ends came to 7 bases. CDR3 nucleotides: TGCGCCAGCAGCTTGGAGCGGCGCACCGGGGAGCTGTTTTTT. It specifies CASSLERRTGELFF. The variable domain in full, with the rest retrieved from reference TRBV5-1 and TRBJ2-2, is KAGVTQTPRYLIKTRGQQVTLSCSPISGHRSVSWYQQTPGQGLQFLFEYFSETQRNKGNFPGRFSGRQFSNSRSEMNVSTLELGDSALYLCASSLERRTGELFFGEGSRLTVL.